What follows describes a single TCR beta chain. Reverse transcription used about 0.45 to 1 ug RNA and random hexamers. TCRdb fed the immunoSEQ multiplex PCR reads into MiXCR, producing one record per CDR3 protein. The sample carries under 150,000 distinct CDR3 sequences, about 94% recorded once. This entry belongs to a study of CD8 T cells in Susac syndrome. The clonotype was recovered from a human donor with Susac syndrome. Sample: CD4+ T cells from PBMCs.

CDR3 DNA: TGCAGTGCTGTCACGGGAGGCACAGATACGCAGTATTTT. It is translated as CSAVTGGTDTQYF. The chain uses TRBV20-1 and TRBJ2-3; D may be TRBD2 (6 bases). CDR3 length: 13 amino acids. Germline assignment: CDR1 DFQATT and CDR2 SNEGSKA (reference sequence). V was shortened by 5 bases and J by 1 base, with 10 bases between the two germline ends.